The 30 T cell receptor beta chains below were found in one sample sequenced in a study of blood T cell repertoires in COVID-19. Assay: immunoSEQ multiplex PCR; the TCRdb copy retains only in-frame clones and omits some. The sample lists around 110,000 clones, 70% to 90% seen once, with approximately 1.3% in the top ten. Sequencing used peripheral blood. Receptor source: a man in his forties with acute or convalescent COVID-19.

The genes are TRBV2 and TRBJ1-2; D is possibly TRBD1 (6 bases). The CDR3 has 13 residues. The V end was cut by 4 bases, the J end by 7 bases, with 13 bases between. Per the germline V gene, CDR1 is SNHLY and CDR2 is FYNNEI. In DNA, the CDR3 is TGTGCCAGCAGTGCAGGGGCTGATTCTGGCTACACCTTC. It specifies CASSAGADSGYTF. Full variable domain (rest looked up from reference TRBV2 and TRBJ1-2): EPEVTQTPSHQVTQMGQEVILRCVPISNHLYFYWYRQILGQKVEFLVSFYNNEISEKSEIFDDQFSVERPDGSNFTLKIRSTKLEDSAMYFCASSAGADSGYTFGSGTRLTVV.

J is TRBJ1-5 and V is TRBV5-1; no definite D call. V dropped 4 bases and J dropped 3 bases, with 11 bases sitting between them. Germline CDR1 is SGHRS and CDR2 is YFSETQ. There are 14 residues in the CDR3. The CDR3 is CASSPSGSNQPQHF. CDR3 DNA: TGCGCCAGCAGCCCCTCAGGATCCAATCAGCCCCAGCATTTT.

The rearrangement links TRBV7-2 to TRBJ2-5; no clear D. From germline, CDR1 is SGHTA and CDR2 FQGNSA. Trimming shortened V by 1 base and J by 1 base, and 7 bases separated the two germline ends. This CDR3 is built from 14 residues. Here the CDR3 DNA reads TGTGCCAGCAGCTTAGTGCACAGCCAAGAGACCCAGTACTTC. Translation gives CASSLVHSQETQYF.

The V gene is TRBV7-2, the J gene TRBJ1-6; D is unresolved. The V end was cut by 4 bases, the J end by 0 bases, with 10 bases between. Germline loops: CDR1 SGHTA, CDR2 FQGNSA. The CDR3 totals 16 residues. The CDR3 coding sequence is TGTGCCAGCAGCTCCCGAGAAGTCTCCTATAATTCACCCCTCCACTTT. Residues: CASSSREVSYNSPLHF.

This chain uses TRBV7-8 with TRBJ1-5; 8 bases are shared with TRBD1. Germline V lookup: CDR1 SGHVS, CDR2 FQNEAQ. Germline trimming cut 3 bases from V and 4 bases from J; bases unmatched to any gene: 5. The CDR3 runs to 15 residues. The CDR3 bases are TGTGCCAGCAGCTTGACAGGGGATGGGAATCAGCCCCAGCATTTT. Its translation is CASSLTGDGNQPQHF.

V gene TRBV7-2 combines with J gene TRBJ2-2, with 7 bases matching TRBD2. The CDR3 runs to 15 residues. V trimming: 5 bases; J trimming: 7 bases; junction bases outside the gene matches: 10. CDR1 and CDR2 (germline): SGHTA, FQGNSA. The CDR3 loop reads CASSPRGIGVGELFF. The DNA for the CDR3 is TGTGCCAGCAGCCCGCGGGGGATAGGTGTCGGGGAGCTGTTTTTT.

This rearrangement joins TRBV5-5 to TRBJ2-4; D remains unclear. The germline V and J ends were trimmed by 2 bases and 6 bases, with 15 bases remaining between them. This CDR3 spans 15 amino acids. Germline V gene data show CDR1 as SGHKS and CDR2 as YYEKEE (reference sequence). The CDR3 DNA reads TGTGCCAGCAGCTTAGTGCTGGGCAGAAGAAACATTCAGTACTTC. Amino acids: CASSLVLGRRNIQYF.

The CDR3 reads CSVSPRPDSYEQYF. The CDR3 coding sequence is TGCAGCGTTTCCCCGCGGCCCGACTCCTACGAGCAGTACTTC. The chain combines TRBV29-1 with TRBJ2-7, with D unclear. CDR1 and CDR2 (germline): SQVTM, ANQGSEA. This CDR3 region has 14 residues. The germline V and J ends were trimmed by 5 bases and 0 bases, with 14 bases remaining between them.

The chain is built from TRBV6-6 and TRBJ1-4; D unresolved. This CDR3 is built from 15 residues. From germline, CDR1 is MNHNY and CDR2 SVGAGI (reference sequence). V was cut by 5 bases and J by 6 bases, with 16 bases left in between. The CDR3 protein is CASSVFRGRDEKLFF. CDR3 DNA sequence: TGTGCCAGCAGTGTTTTTCGAGGGCGGGATGAAAAACTGTTTTTT.

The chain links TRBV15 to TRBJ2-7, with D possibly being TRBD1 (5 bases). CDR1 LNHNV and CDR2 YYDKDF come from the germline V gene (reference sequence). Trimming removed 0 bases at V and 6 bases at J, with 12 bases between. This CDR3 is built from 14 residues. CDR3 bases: TGTGCCACCAGCAGAGATCCGCAGGGCGGCGAGCAGTACTTC. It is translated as CATSRDPQGGEQYF.

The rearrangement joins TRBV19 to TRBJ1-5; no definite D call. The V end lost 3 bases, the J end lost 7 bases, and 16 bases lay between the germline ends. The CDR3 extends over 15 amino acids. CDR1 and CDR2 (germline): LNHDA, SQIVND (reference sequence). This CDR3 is CASSIAGAVLQPQHF. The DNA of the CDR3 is TGTGCCAGTAGTATTGCGGGCGCGGTTTTACAGCCCCAGCATTTT.

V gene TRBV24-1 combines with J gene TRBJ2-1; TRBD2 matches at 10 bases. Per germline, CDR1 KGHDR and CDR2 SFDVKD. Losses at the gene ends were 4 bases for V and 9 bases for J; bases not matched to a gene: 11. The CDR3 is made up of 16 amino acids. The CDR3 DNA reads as TGTGCCACCAGTGACCCTAGCGGGAGTTTGAGGGGTGAGCAGTTCTTC. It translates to CATSDPSGSLRGEQFF.

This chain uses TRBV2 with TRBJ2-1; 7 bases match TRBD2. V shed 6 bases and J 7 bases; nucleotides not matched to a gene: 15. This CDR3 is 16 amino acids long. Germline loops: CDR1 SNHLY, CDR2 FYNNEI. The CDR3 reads CASSPDGSGVGNEQFF. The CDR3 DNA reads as TGTGCCAGCAGCCCCGATGGGAGCGGGGTAGGGAATGAGCAGTTCTTC.

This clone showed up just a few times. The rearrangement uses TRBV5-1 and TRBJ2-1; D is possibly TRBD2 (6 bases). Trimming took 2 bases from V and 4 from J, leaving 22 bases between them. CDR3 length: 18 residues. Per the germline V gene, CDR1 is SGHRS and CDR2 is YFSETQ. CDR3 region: CASSLISLSGRGYNEQFF. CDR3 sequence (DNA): TGCGCCAGCAGCTTAATCTCCCTTAGCGGAAGAGGTTACAATGAGCAGTTCTTC.

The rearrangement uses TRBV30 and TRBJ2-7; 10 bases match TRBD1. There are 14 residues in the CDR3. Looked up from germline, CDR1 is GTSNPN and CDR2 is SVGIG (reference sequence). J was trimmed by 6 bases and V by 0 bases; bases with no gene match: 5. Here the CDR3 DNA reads TGTGCCTGGAGTGTTGGGACAGGGGCATCCGAGCAGTACTTC. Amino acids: CAWSVGTGASEQYF.

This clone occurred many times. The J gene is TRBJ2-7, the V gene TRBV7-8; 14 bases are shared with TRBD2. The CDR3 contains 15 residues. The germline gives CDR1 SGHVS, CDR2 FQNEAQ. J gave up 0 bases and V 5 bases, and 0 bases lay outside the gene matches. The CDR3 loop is CASSGTSGSSYEQYF. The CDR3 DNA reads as TGTGCCAGCAGCGGGACTAGCGGGAGCTCCTACGAGCAGTACTTC.

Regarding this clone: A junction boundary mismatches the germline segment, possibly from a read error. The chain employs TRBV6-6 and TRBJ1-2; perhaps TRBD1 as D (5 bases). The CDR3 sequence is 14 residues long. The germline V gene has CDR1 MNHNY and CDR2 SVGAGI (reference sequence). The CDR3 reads CASTRDPGESRQAF. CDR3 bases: TGTGCCAGCACGCGAGATCCGGGGGAATCAAGACAAGCCTTC.

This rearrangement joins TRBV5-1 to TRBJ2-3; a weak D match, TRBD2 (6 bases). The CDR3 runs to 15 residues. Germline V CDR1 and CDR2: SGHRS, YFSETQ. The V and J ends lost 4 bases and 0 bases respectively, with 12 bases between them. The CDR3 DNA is TGCGCCAGCAGCCGGATCGGGGGTAGCACAGATACGCAGTATTTT. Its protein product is CASSRIGGSTDTQYF. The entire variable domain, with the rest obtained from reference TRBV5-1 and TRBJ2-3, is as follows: KAGVTQTPRYLIKTRGQQVTLSCSPISGHRSVSWYQQTPGQGLQFLFEYFSETQRNKGNFPGRFSGRQFSNSRSEMNVSTLELGDSALYLCASSRIGGSTDTQYFGPGTRLTVL.

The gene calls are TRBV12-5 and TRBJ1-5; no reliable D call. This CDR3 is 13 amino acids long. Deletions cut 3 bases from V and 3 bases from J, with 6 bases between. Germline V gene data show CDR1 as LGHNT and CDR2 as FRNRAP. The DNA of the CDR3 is TGTGCTAGTGGTTTAAGCGCCAATCAGCCCCAGCATTTT. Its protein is CASGLSANQPQHF.

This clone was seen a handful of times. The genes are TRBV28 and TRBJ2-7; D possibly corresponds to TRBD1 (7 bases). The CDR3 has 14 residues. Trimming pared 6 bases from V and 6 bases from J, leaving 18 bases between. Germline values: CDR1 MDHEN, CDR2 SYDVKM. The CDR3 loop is CASRQGGRVGEQYF. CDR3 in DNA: TGTGCCAGCAGGCAGGGGGGCCGAGTGGGCGAGCAGTACTTC.

The chain's CDR3 is CASSFRRQSHYGYTF. The CDR3 coding sequence is TGTGCCAGCAGCTTCCGTCGACAGTCACACTATGGCTACACCTTC. The chain links TRBV13 to TRBJ1-2, with D perhaps TRBD1 (5 bases). Germline values: CDR1 PRHDT, CDR2 FYEKMQ (reference sequence). The CDR3 has 15 residues. The V end was cut by 3 bases, the J end by 3 bases, with 14 bases between.

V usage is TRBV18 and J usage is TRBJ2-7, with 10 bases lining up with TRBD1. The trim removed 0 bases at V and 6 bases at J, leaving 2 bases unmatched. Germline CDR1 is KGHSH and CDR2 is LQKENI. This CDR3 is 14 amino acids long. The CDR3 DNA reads TGTGCCAGCTCACCACCGGGACAGGGGAGCGAGCAGTACTTC. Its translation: CASSPPGQGSEQYF.

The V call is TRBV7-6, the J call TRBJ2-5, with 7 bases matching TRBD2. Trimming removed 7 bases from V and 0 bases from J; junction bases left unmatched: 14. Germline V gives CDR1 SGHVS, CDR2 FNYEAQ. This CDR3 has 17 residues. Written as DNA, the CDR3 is TGTGCCAGCACTAGGAGGGTGGGGGGGTCATACCAAGAGACCCAGTACTTC. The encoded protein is CASTRRVGGSYQETQYF.

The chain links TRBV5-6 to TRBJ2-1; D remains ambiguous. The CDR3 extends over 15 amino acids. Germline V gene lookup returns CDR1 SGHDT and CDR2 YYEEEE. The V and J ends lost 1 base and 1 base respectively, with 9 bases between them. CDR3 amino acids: CASSLTELSYNEQFF. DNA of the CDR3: TGTGCCAGCAGCTTGACAGAACTTTCCTACAATGAGCAGTTCTTC.

The DNA for the CDR3 is TGTGCCAGCAGTTTGGGGGGGCCCCAAGAGACCCAGTACTTC. The encoded protein is CASSLGGPQETQYF. This chain connects TRBV28 to TRBJ2-5; possibly TRBD2 for D (7 bases). This CDR3 region has 14 residues. V was cut by 3 bases and J by 1 base, with 9 bases left in between. Per the germline V gene, CDR1 is MDHEN and CDR2 is SYDVKM. Using reference TRBV28 and TRBJ2-5 for the parts outside the CDR3, the full variable domain is DVKVTQSSRYLVKRTGEKVFLECVQDMDHENMFWYRQDPGLGLRLIYFSYDVKMKEKGDIPEGYSVSREKKERFSLILESASTNQTSMYLCASSLGGPQETQYFGPGTRLLVL.

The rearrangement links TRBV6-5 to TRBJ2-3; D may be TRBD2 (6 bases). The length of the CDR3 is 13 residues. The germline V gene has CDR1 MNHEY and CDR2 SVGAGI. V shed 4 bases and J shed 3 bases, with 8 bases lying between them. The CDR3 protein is CASSLGRTDTQYF. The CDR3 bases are TGTGCCAGCAGTTTGGGGAGGACAGATACGCAGTATTTT.

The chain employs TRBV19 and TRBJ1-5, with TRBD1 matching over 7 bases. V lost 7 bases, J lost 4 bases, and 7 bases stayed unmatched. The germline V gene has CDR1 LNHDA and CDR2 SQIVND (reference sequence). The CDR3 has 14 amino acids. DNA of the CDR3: TGTGCCAGTACAGTGAGACAGGGTAATCAGCCCCAGCATTTT. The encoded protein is CASTVRQGNQPQHF.

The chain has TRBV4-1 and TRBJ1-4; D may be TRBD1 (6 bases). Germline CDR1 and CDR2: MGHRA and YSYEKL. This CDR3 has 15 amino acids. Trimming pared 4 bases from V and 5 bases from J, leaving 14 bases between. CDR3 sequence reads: CASSLTGHPNEKLFF. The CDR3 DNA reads TGCGCCAGCAGCCTAACGGGACACCCGAATGAAAAACTGTTTTTT.

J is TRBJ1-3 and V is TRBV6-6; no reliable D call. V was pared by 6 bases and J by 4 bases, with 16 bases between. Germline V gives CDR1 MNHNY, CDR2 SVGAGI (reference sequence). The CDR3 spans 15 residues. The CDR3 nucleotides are TGTGCCAGCAGCCCGGGGATAACAGAAGGAAACACCATATATTTT. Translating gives CASSPGITEGNTIYF.

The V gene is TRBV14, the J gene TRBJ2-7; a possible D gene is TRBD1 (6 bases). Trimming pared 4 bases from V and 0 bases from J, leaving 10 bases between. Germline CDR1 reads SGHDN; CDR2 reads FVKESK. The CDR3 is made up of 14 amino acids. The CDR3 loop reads CASSPRGGSYEQYF. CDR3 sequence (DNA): TGTGCCAGCAGCCCCCGAGGGGGCTCCTACGAGCAGTACTTC.